This T cell receptor (beta chain) comes out of a study of radiation and T cells in renal cell carcinoma. Points from the study as a whole: In blood, top tumor clones expanded by 2 weeks, shrinking by 4.

Regarding time point: blood 4 weeks post-SBRT, at nephrectomy. This sample's treatment: 15 Gy SBRT to primary tumor, nephrectomy 4 weeks later. Of note for this clone: The antigen is unknown.

Sequencing was performed with immunoSEQ multiplex PCR; in TCRdb, only in-frame clones are kept and a portion is missing. The data contain approximately 83,000 clones, roughly 80% of them singletons. This CDR3 is 14 amino acids long. The V gene's germline CDR1 is SGHTA and CDR2 FQGNSA. The germline V and J ends were trimmed by 6 bases and 4 bases, with 13 bases remaining between them. The sequenced sample was blood, obtained from a patient whose treatment included radiotherapy and nephrectomy. The clonotype originates from a man aged 45 to 65 with renal cell carcinoma. The chain employs TRBV7-2 and TRBJ1-3; the D is unclear. Written as DNA, the CDR3 is TGTGCCAGCAGTTCCGACATTGGGGGAAACACCATATATTTT. Amino acids: CASSSDIGGNTIYF.